The 21 T cell receptor beta chains presented below share a single source sample, sequenced in a study of T cell responses to AZD1222 COVID-19 vaccine. The repertoire was sequenced with immunoSEQ multiplex PCR; TCRdb's copy has only in-frame clones and lacks some. The sample lists 150,000 to 200,000 clones, approximately 90% occurring once. This sample comprised peripheral blood, obtained 28 days after the second AZD1222 dose. These receptor sequences come from an adult who received the AZD1222 COVID-19 vaccine.

This clone was counted a few times. V usage is TRBV11-2 and J usage is TRBJ2-5; D might be TRBD1 (6 bases). Trimming stripped 7 bases from V and 1 base from J, with 16 bases between. The CDR3 contains 15 residues. Per the germline V gene, CDR1 is SGHAT and CDR2 is FQNNGV. The DNA for the CDR3 is TGTGCCAGCAAACAGGGTCTCCGATCCCAAGAGACCCAGTACTTC. This encodes CASKQGLRSQETQYF.

The chain is built from TRBV7-9 and TRBJ2-2; TRBD1 or TRBD2 may be the D gene (6 bases each). With 3 bases removed from V and 7 bases from J, the gap between germline ends came to 15 bases. The CDR3 has 15 residues. In germline, CDR1 is SEHNR, CDR2 FQNEAQ (reference sequence). The CDR3 loop reads CASSFMGGAGGELFF. The CDR3 bases are TGTGCCAGCAGCTTTATGGGGGGCGCCGGCGGGGAGCTGTTTTTT.

The chain employs TRBV4-1 and TRBJ2-5; 12 bases are a match to TRBD2. The CDR3 runs to 16 residues. V lost 0 bases to trimming and J lost 5 bases; unmatched junction nucleotides: 4. Per the germline V gene, CDR1 is MGHRA and CDR2 is YSYEKL. In nucleotides, the CDR3 is TGCGCCAGCAGCCAAGATCTAGCGGGGGGGCGGGAGACCCAGTACTTC. It is translated as CASSQDLAGGRETQYF.

The table lists this clone with a count of one. This chain uses TRBV6-5 with TRBJ2-1; TRBD2 might be the D (5 bases). Per germline, CDR1 MNHEY and CDR2 SVGAGI. The CDR3 is 15 residues long. Trimming took off 6 bases at V and 4 bases at J, with 16 bases between the two ends. The CDR3 here is CASSLGVGPYNEQFF. In nucleotides, the CDR3 is TGTGCCAGCAGCCTCGGGGTTGGCCCATACAATGAGCAGTTCTTC.

This clone was seen only a few times. At one end, the junction sequence differs from germline, possibly due to a read error. V usage is TRBV6-1 and J usage is TRBJ2-7; 8 bases are shared with TRBD1. The CDR3 covers 14 residues. The V gene's germline CDR1 is MNHNS and CDR2 SASEGT. CDR3 amino acids: CASSEGRGLYEQYF. The CDR3 DNA is TGTGCCAGCAGCGAAGGCAGGGGGCTGTACGAGCAGTACTTC.

The CDR3 coding sequence is TGTGCCAGCCAGGTAGAGAGTAATTCACCCCTCCACTTT. This sequence encodes CASQVESNSPLHF. The chain joins TRBV2 to TRBJ1-6; D is unclear. The CDR3 spans 13 residues. Germline CDR1 and CDR2: SNHLY and FYNNEI. Trimming took 8 bases from V and 6 from J, leaving 11 bases between them.

This clone was counted between two and nine times. The rearrangement uses TRBV24-1 and TRBJ1-4, with D possibly being TRBD1 (6 bases). The CDR3 is 15 amino acids. Germline V gene data show CDR1 as KGHDR and CDR2 as SFDVKD. V lost 5 bases to trimming and J lost 3 bases, with 12 bases between them. This CDR3 is CATSVGGQSNEKLFF. DNA for the CDR3: TGTGCCACCAGTGTCGGGGGCCAGTCTAATGAAAAACTGTTTTTT.

The chain has TRBV27 and TRBJ2-7; D unclear. Trimming stripped 5 bases from V and 1 base from J, with 15 bases between. In germline, CDR1 is MNHEY, CDR2 SMNVEV (reference sequence). This CDR3 spans 15 amino acids. DNA of the CDR3: TGTGCCAGCAGTCCCTCAGTAGGAACTTCCTACGAGCAGTACTTC. Protein sequence: CASSPSVGTSYEQYF.

V usage is TRBV5-4 and J usage is TRBJ2-7; D remains ambiguous. V lost 1 base and J lost 0, with 8 bases in between. The V gene's germline CDR1 is SGHNT and CDR2 YYREEE (reference sequence). The length of the CDR3 is 14 residues. In nucleotides, the CDR3 is TGTGCCAGCAGCTTGCGGTGGAGCTCCTACGAGCAGTACTTC. Its protein product is CASSLRWSSYEQYF.

J is TRBJ2-5 and V is TRBV7-8; 11 nucleotides line up with TRBD2. The V and J ends lost 2 bases and 1 base, in that order; junction bases with no gene match: 9. This CDR3 has 18 residues. Germline assignment: CDR1 SGHVS and CDR2 FQNEAQ. CDR3 coding DNA: TGTGCCAGCAGCTTAAGCCTAGCGGGAGGAAGCCCCCAAGAGACCCAGTACTTC. Amino acid sequence: CASSLSLAGGSPQETQYF.

The V gene is TRBV27, the J gene TRBJ2-7; the D call may be TRBD1 or TRBD2 (5 bases each). Germline loops: CDR1 MNHEY, CDR2 SMNVEV (reference sequence). The CDR3 sequence is 13 residues long. V shed 3 bases and J shed 2 bases, with 8 bases lying between them. CDR3 nucleotide sequence: TGTGCCAGCAGTTTGGGGCGGGCCTACGAGCAGTACTTC. This encodes CASSLGRAYEQYF.

The DNA of the CDR3 is TGTGCCAGTAGTATTGAGGGGATACCTCGACCAGAGCAGTTCTTC. It codes for CASSIEGIPRPEQFF. V and J are TRBV19 and TRBJ2-1; the D gene could be TRBD1 or TRBD2 (5 bases each). The ends were cut back, 3 bases at V and 10 bases at J, with 19 bases in the middle. This CDR3 is built from 15 residues. The germline CDR1 and CDR2 sequences are LNHDA and SQIVND (reference sequence).

The chain employs TRBV5-1 and TRBJ2-1, with 11 bases aligning to TRBD2. Trimming cost V 1 base and J 5 bases; bases outside gene matches: 5. The CDR3 loop spans 16 amino acids. Per germline, CDR1 SGHRS and CDR2 YFSETQ. CDR3 sequence: CASSLRLAGGNNEQFF. Here the CDR3 DNA reads TGCGCCAGCAGCTTGCGGCTAGCGGGAGGTAACAATGAGCAGTTCTTC.

The chain is built from TRBV7-6 and TRBJ1-4; 8 bases are a match to TRBD1. Germline V gene sequence: CDR1 SGHVS, CDR2 FNYEAQ. The CDR3 has 19 amino acids. V dropped 0 bases and J dropped 3; count of bases not matched to a gene: 12. The CDR3 bases are TGTGCCAGCAGCTTAGCGGGGGACAGGTTTGGGAGAGCTAATGAAAAACTGTTTTTT. It encodes CASSLAGDRFGRANEKLFF.

The V and J genes are TRBV27 and TRBJ2-1; weak D call: TRBD1 (5 bases). CDR3 length: 16 amino acids. The V end lost 2 bases, the J end lost 9 bases, and 20 bases lay between the germline ends. CDR1 and CDR2 (germline): MNHEY, SMNVEV (reference sequence). CDR3 DNA sequence: TGTGCCAGCAGTTTAGAAGGACAACGAAAATTGGCTGAGCAGTTCTTC. This translates into CASSLEGQRKLAEQFF.

This chain links TRBV30 with TRBJ2-7; 10 bases map to TRBD1. CDR1 is GTSNPN, CDR2 SVGIG, per germline (reference sequence). This CDR3 contains 14 residues. V dropped 2 bases and J dropped 3; count of bases not matched to a gene: 4. CDR3 sequence (DNA): TGTGCCTGGAGTCCAGGGACAGGGGACTACGAGCAGTACTTC. This sequence encodes CAWSPGTGDYEQYF.

V is TRBV30 and J is TRBJ1-1; D remains unclear. The CDR3 runs to 14 residues. The V and J ends lost 3 bases and 2 bases respectively, with 13 bases between them. Germline CDR1 and CDR2: GTSNPN and SVGIG (reference sequence). CDR3 protein: CAWRFGRPNTEAFF. CDR3 DNA sequence: TGTGCCTGGAGGTTCGGCCGCCCTAACACTGAAGCTTTCTTT.

This chain joins TRBV18 and TRBJ2-1; D not resolved. Trimming took off 6 bases at V and 6 bases at J, with 9 bases between the two ends. Germline V gene sequence: CDR1 KGHSH, CDR2 LQKENI. The CDR3 extends over 12 amino acids. The CDR3 loop is CASSHLVNEQFF. CDR3 nucleotide sequence: TGTGCCAGCTCCCATCTAGTCAATGAGCAGTTCTTC.

The chain carries TRBV4-1 and TRBJ2-1; D assignment may be TRBD1 or TRBD2 (5 bases each). CDR3 size: 15 residues. Germline V gene lookup returns CDR1 MGHRA and CDR2 YSYEKL. V shed 7 bases and J shed 1 base, with 14 bases lying between them. The CDR3 region has the DNA TGCGCCAGCACCCGGGACGCCTCTTCCTACAATGAGCAGTTCTTC. Translating it yields CASTRDASSYNEQFF.

This clone has only one observation. This chain connects TRBV29-1 to TRBJ2-5; 8 nucleotides align to TRBD2. J gave up 2 bases and V 5 bases, and 4 bases lay outside the gene matches. The CDR3 loop spans 13 amino acids. The germline CDR1 and CDR2 sequences are SQVTM and ANQGSEA. The CDR3 loop is CSVPGTSQETQYF. In nucleotides, the CDR3 is TGCAGCGTTCCCGGGACTAGTCAAGAGACCCAGTACTTC.

J is TRBJ2-2 and V is TRBV18, with a tentative D call TRBD1 (5 bases). The germline V and J ends were trimmed by 6 bases and 1 base, with 12 bases remaining between them. CDR1 is KGHSH, CDR2 LQKENI, per germline. The CDR3 extends over 15 amino acids. The CDR3 reads CASSPATGNTGELFF. DNA of the CDR3: TGTGCCAGCTCCCCTGCTACAGGGAACACCGGGGAGCTGTTTTTT.